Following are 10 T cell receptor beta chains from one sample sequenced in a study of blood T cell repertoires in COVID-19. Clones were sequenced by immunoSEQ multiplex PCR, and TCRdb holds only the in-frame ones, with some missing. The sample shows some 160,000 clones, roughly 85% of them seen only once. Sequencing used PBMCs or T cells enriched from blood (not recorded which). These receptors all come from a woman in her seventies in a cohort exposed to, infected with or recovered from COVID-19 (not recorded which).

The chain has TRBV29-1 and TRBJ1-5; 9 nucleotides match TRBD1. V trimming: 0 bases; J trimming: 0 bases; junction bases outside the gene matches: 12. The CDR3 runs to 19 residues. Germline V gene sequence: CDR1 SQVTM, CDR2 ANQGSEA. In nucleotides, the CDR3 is TGCAGCGTTGAAGAGGAGGAGGGACAGGGCGAACCTAGCAATCAGCCCCAGCATTTT. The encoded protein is CSVEEEEGQGEPSNQPQHF.

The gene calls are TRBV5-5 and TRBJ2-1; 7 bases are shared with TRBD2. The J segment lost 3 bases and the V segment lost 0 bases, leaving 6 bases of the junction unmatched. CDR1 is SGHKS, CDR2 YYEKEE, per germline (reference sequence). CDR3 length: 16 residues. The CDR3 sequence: CASSLERGAFYNEQFF. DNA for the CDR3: TGTGCCAGCAGCTTGGAGCGGGGTGCATTCTACAATGAGCAGTTCTTC.

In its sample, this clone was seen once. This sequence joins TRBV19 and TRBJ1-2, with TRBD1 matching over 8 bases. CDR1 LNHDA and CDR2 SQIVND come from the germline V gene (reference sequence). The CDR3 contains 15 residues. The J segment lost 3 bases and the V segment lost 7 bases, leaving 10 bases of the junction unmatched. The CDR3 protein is CASIGGQEPYYGYTF. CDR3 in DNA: TGTGCCAGTATAGGGGGACAGGAACCCTACTATGGCTACACCTTC.

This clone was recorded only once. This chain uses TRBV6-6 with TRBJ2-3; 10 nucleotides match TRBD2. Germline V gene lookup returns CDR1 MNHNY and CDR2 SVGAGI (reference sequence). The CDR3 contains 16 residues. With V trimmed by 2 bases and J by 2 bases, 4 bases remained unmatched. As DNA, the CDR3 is TGTGCCAGCAGTTACCGGACTAGCGGTCTCACAGATACGCAGTATTTT. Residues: CASSYRTSGLTDTQYF.

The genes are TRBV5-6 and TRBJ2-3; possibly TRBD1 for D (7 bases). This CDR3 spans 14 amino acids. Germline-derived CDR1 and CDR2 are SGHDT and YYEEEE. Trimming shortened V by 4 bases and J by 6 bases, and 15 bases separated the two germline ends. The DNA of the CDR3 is TGTGCCAGCAGCACGCGACAGGGACTGGATACGCAGTATTTT. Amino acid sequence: CASSTRQGLDTQYF.

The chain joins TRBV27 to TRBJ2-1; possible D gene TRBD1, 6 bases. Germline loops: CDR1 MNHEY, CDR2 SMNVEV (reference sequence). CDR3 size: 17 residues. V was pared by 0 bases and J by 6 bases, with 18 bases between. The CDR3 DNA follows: TGTGCCAGCAGTTTATCGTACGGGACCAGGGGAAGCAATGAGCAGTTCTTC. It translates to CASSLSYGTRGSNEQFF.

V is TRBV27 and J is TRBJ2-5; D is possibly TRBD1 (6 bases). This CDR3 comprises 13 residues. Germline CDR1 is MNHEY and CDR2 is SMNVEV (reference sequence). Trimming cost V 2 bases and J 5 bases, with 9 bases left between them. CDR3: CASSLRQEETQYF. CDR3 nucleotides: TGTGCCAGCAGTTTACGACAGGAGGAGACCCAGTACTTC.

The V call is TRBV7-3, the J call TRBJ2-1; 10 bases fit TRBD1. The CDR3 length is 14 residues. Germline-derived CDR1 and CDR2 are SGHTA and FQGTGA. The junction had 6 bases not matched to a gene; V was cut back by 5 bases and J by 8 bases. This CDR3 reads CASSPGQGIDEQFF. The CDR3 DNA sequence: TGTGCCAGCAGCCCGGGACAGGGGATCGATGAGCAGTTCTTC.

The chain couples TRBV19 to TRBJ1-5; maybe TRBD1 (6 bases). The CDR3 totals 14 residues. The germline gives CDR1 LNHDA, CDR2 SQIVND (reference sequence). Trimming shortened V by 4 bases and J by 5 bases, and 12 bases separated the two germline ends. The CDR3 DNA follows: TGTGCCAGTAGTAGGCAGGGGCGCTATCAGCCCCAGCATTTT. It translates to CASSRQGRYQPQHF.

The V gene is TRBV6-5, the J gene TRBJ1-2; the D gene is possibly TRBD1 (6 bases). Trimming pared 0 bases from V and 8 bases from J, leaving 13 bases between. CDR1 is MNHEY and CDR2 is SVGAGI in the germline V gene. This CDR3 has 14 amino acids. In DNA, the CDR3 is TGTGCCAGCAGTTACTCGATGGGGGCACGGGGCTACACCTTC. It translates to CASSYSMGARGYTF.